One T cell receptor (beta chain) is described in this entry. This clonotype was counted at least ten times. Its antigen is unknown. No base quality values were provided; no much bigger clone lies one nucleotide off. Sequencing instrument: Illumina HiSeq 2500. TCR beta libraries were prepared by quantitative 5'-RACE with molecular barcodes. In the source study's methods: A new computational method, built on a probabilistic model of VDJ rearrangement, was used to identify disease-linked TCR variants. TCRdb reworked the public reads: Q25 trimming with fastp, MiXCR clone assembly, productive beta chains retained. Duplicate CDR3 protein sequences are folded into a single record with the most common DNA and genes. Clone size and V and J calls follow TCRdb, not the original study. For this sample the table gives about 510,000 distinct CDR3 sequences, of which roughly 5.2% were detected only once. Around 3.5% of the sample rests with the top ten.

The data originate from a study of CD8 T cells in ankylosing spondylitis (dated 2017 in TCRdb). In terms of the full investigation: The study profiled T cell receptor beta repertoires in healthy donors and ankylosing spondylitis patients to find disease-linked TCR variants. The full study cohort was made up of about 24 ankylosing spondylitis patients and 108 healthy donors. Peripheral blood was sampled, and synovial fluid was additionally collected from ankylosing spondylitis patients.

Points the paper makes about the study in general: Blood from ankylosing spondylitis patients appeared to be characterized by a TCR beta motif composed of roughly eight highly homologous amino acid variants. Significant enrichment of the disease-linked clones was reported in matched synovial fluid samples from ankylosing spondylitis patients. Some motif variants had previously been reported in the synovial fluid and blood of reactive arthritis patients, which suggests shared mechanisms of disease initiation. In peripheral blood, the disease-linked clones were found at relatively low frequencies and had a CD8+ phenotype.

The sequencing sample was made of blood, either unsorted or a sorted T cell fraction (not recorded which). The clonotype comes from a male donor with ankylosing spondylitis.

The CDR3 protein: CASTEEGTGELFF. The DNA is as follows: TGTGCCAGCACCGAGGAAGGGACCGGGGAGCTGTTTTTT. The V gene is TRBV6-1 and the J gene is TRBJ2-2, with no confidently assigned D gene. Deletion took 7 bases off V and 5 bases off J, with a span of 11 bases between the germline ends. CDR3 length: 13 amino acids, cysteine to phenylalanine. The kept DNA is CDR3 alone, 39 bases in frame from the first base. CDR1 and CDR2, per the germline V gene, are MNHNS and SASEGT.